This entry lists 3 T cell receptor beta chains sequenced from one sample in a study of T cell clones after liver transplantation. Using immunoSEQ multiplex PCR, the repertoire was profiled, and TCRdb retains in-frame clones only, with some absent. The table lists around 110,000 clones, 75% to 95% of them singletons. Material: CD4+ T cells from blood, obtained 12 months after liver transplant. The receptors derive from a human patient who received a liver transplant. Certain T cells may be donor cells from the graft.

The V call is TRBV5-1, the J call TRBJ2-1; 7 bases are shared with TRBD1. V trimming: 7 bases; J trimming: 4 bases; junction bases outside the gene matches: 8. CDR1 is SGHRS, CDR2 YFSETQ, per germline. The CDR3 runs to 14 residues. Here the CDR3 reads CASCEQGMYNEQFF. For the CDR3, the DNA is TGCGCCAGCTGCGAACAGGGGATGTACAATGAGCAGTTCTTC.

The table lists this clone with a few counts. This sequence joins TRBV6-5 and TRBJ1-1; D call uncertain. The germline CDR1 and CDR2 sequences are MNHEY and SVGAGI. The CDR3 is 14 amino acids. Trimming took 6 bases from V and 4 from J, leaving 15 bases between them. The CDR3 loop is CASRGDGVGTEAFF. The DNA for the CDR3 is TGTGCCAGCAGGGGAGACGGGGTTGGCACTGAAGCTTTCTTT.

A single count supports this clone. The CDR3 ends on some other residue instead of the conserved phenylalanine or tryptophan, so this is likely a read error. No DNA is shown, since the ends of the CDR3 on it are uncertain; the CDR3 is the one TCRdb lists. The chain recombines TRBV14 with TRBJ1-1. The V gene's germline CDR1 is SGHDN and CDR2 FVKESK. Both ends counted, the CDR3 spans 9 residues. This CDR3 reads CAIKFGVPG.